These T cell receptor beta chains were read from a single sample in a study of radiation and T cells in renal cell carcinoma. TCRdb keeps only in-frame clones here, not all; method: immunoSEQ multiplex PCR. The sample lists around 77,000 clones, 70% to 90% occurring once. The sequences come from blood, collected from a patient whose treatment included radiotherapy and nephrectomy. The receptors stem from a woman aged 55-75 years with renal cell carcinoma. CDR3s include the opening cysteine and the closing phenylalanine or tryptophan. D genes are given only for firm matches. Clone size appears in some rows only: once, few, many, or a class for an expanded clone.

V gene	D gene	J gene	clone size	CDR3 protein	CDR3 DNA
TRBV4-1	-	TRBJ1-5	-	CASSQGAAPYSNQPQHF	TGCGCCAGCAGCCAAGGTGCAGCCCCTTATAGCAATCAGCCCCAGCATTTT
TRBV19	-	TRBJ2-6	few	CASSLGSATDVLTF	TGTGCCAGTAGTCTGGGATCCGCGACAGACGTCCTGACTTTC
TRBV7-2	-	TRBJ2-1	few	CASSPSSYNEQFF	TGTGCCAGCAGCCCATCCTCCTACAATGAGCAGTTCTTC
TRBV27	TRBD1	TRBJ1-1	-	CASSYLGQGFRATEAFF	TGTGCCAGCAGTTACCTCGGACAGGGATTTCGTGCCACTGAAGCTTTCTTT
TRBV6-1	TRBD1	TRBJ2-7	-	CASREGQGSYEQYF	TGTGCCAGCAGGGAAGGACAGGGTTCCTACGAGCAGTACTTC
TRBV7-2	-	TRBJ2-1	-	CASSLGREGEQFF	TGTGCCAGCAGCTTAGGCAGGGAAGGTGAGCAGTTCTTC
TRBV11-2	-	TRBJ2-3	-	CASSLVLGITDTQYF	TGTGCCAGCAGCTTAGTACTGGGAATCACAGATACGCAGTATTTT
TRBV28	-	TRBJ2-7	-	CASSLFSLRGSQAYEQYF	TGTGCCAGCAGTTTATTCTCCCTGAGGGGGAGCCAAGCCTACGAGCAGTACTTC
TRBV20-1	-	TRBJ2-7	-	CSADVSYEQYF	TGCAGTGCCGACGTCTCCTACGAGCAGTACTTC
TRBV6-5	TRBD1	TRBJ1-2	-	CASSSGQGEVGGYTF	TGTGCCAGCAGTTCGGGACAGGGCGAAGTAGGTGGCTACACCTTC
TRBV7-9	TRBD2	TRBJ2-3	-	CASSLASGRYTDTQYF	TGTGCCAGCAGCTTAGCTAGCGGGAGGTACACAGATACGCAGTATTTT
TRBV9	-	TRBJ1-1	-	CASSPRTGNTEAFF	TGTGCCAGCAGCCCGCGGACGGGGAACACTGAAGCTTTCTTT
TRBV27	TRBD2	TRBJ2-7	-	CASSPRKGRGEQYF	TGTGCCAGCAGTCCCCGGAAGGGGAGGGGCGAGCAGTACTTC
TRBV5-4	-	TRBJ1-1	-	CASRPAPLNTEAFF	TGTGCCAGCAGGCCTGCCCCGTTGAACACTGAAGCTTTCTTT
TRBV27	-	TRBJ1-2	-	CASRAGTNYGYTF	TGTGCCAGCCGAGCGGGTACCAACTATGGCTACACCTTC
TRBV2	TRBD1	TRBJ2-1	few	CASSYDGTVYNEQFF	TGTGCCAGCAGCTACGACGGGACAGTTTACAATGAGCAGTTCTTC
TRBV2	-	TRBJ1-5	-	CASTGNLNQPQHF	TGTGCCAGCACGGGGAACCTCAATCAGCCCCAGCATTTT
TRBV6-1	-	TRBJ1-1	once	CASRGIQGEAFF	TGTGCCAGCAGAGGAATACAGGGAGAAGCTTTCTTT
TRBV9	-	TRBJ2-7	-	CASSVNAYEQYF	TGTGCCAGCAGCGTGAACGCCTACGAGCAGTACTTC
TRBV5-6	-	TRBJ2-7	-	CASSSPLLANTYEQYF	TGTGCCAGCAGCTCACCACTTTTAGCCAATACCTACGAGCAGTACTTC
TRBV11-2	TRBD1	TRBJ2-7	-	CASSLADREWEEQYF	TGTGCCAGCAGCTTAGCGGACAGGGAGTGGGAAGAGCAGTACTTC
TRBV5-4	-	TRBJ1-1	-	CASSFARGTEAFF	TGTGCCAGCAGCTTCGCCAGGGGCACTGAAGCTTTCTTT
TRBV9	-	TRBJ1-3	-	CASSAGGGGNTIYF	TGTGCCAGCAGCGCCGGGGGTGGTGGAAACACCATATATTTT
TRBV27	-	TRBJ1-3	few	CASSPQDGDSGNTIYF	TGTGCCAGCAGTCCCCAGGACGGGGACTCTGGAAACACCATATATTTT
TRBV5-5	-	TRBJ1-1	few	CASSPGAEAFF	TGTGCCAGCAGCCCCGGAGCAGAAGCTTTCTTT
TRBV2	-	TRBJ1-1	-	CASSLTGRNTEAFF	TGTGCCAGCAGTCTCACCGGCAGGAACACTGAAGCTTTCTTT
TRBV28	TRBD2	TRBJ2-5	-	CATLAGGREGWETQYF	TGTGCCACCTTGGCGGGCGGGAGAGAGGGTTGGGAGACCCAGTACTTC
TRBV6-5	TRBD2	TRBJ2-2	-	CASRASGNTGELFF	TGTGCCAGCAGAGCTAGCGGCAACACCGGGGAGCTGTTTTTT
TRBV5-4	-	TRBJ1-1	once	CASTLQMNTEAFF	TGTGCCAGCACCCTACAGATGAACACTGAAGCTTTCTTT
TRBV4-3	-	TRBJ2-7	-	CASSQEERAEQYF	TGCGCCAGCAGCCAAGAGGAACGGGCCGAGCAGTACTTC
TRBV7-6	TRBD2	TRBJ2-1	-	CASSFTSASYNEQFF	TGTGCCAGCAGCTTTACTAGCGCCTCCTACAATGAGCAGTTCTTC
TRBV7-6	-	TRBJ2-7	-	CASSLEGGRSHEQYF	TGTGCCAGCAGCTTAGAGGGGGGGCGGTCCCACGAGCAGTACTTC
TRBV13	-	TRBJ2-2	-	CASSSRLVHTGELFF	TGTGCCAGCAGCTCGCGTTTGGTCCACACCGGGGAGCTGTTTTTT
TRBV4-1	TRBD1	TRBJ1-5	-	CASSQRGPSNQPQHF	TGCGCCAGCAGCCAAAGGGGGCCAAGCAATCAGCCCCAGCATTTT
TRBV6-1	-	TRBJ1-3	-	CASRSSLSGNTIYF	TGTGCCAGCCGTAGCAGCCTCTCTGGAAACACCATATATTTT
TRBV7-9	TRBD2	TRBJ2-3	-	CASGTSGSGTDTQYF	TGTGCCAGCGGGACTAGCGGGAGTGGCACAGATACGCAGTATTTT
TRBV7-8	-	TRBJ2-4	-	CASRGAKNIQYF	TGTGCCAGTAGGGGAGCCAAAAACATTCAGTACTTC
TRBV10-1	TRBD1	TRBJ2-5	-	CASSVCGTGGLWKETQYF	TGCGCCAGCAGTGTATGCGGGACAGGGGGCTTGTGGAAAGAGACCCAGTACTTC
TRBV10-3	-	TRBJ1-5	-	CAISESIQGRSQPQHF	TGTGCCATCAGTGAGTCGATACAGGGAAGAAGTCAGCCCCAGCATTTT
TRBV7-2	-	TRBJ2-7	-	CASSSDRSSSYEQYF	TGTGCCAGCAGCTCCGACAGGTCAAGCTCCTACGAGCAGTACTTC
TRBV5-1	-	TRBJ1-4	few	CASSYSITNEKLFF	TGCGCCAGCAGTTACAGTATAACTAATGAAAAACTGTTTTTT
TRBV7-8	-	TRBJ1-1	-	CASSSQEGTEAFF	TGTGCCAGCAGCTCCCAAGAAGGAACTGAAGCTTTCTTT
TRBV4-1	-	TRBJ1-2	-	CASSPDTRGYTF	TGCGCCAGCAGCCCGGATACCCGTGGCTACACCTTC
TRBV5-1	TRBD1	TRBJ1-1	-	CASRGTGNTEAFF	TGCGCGAGTCGGGGGACAGGGAACACTGAAGCTTTCTTT
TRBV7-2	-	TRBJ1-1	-	CASSLVVMNTEAFF	TGTGCCAGCAGCTTAGTGGTTATGAACACTGAAGCTTTCTTT
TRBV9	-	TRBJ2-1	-	CASSVLGAGGYNEQFF	TGTGCCAGCAGCGTCCTCGGGGCCGGGGGCTACAATGAGCAGTTCTTC
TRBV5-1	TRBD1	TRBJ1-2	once	CASSSTRTGGNGYTF	TGCGCCAGCAGCTCGACCCGGACAGGGGGCAACGGCTACACCTTC
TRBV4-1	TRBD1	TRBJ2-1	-	CASSRDRGWNEQFF	TGCGCCAGCAGCCGGGACAGGGGGTGGAATGAGCAGTTCTTC
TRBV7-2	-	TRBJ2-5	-	CASSPGVGGGDQETQYF	TGTGCCAGCAGCCCCGGTGTGGGAGGGGGCGACCAAGAGACCCAGTACTTC
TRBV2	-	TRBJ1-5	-	CASSGERGIQPQHF	TGTGCCAGCAGTGGGGAGAGGGGAATTCAGCCCCAGCATTTT
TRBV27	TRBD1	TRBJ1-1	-	CASSSRTGGSTEAFF	TGTGCCAGCAGTTCCCGGACAGGGGGATCGACTGAAGCTTTCTTT
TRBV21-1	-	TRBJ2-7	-	CASSKVRRGSLLFSYEQYF	TGTGCCAGCAGCAAAGTTCGCAGGGGGTCCCTGCTATTCTCCTACGAGCAGTACTTC
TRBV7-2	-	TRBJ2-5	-	CASSLAGRETQYF	TGTGCCAGCAGCTTAGCGGGAAGGGAGACCCAGTACTTC
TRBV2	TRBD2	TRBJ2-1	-	CASSEYLAGDEQFF	TGTGCCAGCAGTGAATATCTAGCGGGAGATGAGCAGTTCTTC
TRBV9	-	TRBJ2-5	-	CASSGQGWQETQYF	TGTGCCAGCTCGGGGCAGGGTTGGCAAGAGACCCAGTACTTC
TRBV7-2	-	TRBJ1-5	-	CASSPGPQYFQPQHF	TGTGCCAGCAGCCCGGGACCACAATACTTCCAGCCCCAGCATTTT
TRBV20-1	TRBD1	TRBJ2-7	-	CSARTGVEQYF	TGCAGTGCTAGAACAGGGGTGGAGCAGTACTTC
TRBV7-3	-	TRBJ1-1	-	CASSLVSGSGWGTEAFF	TGTGCCAGCAGCTTGGTATCCGGGTCTGGATGGGGCACTGAAGCTTTCTTT
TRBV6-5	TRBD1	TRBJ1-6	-	CASRTGDNSPLHF	TGTGCCAGCAGGACAGGGGACAATTCACCCCTCCACTTT
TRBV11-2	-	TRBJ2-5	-	CASSLGYSDTQYF	TGTGCCAGCAGCTTGGGATACAGTGATACCCAGTACTTC